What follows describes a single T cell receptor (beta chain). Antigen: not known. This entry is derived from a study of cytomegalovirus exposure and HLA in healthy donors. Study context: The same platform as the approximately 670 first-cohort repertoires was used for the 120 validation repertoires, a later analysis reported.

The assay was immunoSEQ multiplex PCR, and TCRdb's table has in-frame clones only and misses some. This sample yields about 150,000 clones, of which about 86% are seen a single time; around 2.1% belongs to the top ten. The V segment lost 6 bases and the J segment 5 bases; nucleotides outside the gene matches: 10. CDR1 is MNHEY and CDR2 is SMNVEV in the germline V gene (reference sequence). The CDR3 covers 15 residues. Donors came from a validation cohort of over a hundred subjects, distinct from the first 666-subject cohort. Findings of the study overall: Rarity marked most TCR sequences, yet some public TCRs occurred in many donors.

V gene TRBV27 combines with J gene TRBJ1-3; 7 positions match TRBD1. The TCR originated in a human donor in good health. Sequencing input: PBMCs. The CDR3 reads CASRAEGGLRNTIYF. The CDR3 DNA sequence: TGTGCCAGCAGAGCGGAAGGGGGCTTAAGAAACACCATATATTTT.